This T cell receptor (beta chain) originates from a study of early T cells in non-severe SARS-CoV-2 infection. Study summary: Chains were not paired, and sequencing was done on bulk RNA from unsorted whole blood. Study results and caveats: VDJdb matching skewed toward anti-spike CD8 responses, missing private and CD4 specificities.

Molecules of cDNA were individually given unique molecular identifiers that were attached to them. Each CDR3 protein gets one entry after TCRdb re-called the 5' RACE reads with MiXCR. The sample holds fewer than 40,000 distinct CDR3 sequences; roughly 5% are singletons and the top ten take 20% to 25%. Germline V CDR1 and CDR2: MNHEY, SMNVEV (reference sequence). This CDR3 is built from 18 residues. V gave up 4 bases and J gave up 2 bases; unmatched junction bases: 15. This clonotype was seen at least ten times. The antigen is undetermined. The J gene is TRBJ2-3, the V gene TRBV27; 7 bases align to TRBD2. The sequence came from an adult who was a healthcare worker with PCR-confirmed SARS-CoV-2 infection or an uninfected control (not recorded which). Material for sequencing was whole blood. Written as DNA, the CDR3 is TGTGCCAGCAGTTCTATCATCCCTCTAGCGGAAACCACAGATACGCAGTATTTT. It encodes CASSSIIPLAETTDTQYF.